One TCR beta chain is described in this entry. Assay used: immunoSEQ multiplex PCR; TCRdb lists only in-frame clones, some missing. The sample holds some 40,000 clones, just over 90% seen once. The data were obtained in a study of T cell changes during pregnancy in multiple sclerosis. The germline V gene encodes CDR1 LNHDA and CDR2 SQIVND (reference sequence). The CDR3 totals 13 residues. V trimming: 8 bases; J trimming: 5 bases; junction bases outside the gene matches: 7. The sequence was obtained from a female donor with multiple sclerosis, enrolled in a pregnancy study. V is TRBV19 and J is TRBJ2-7; TRBD1 matches 9 bases. This specimen consisted of CD4+ T cells from peripheral blood mononuclear cells, obtained in the third trimester of pregnancy. The CDR3 DNA sequence: TGTGCCAGTCAAACAGGGGGCACGGACGAGCAGTACTTC. It encodes CASQTGGTDEQYF.